These 32 T cell receptor beta chains originate from one sample sequenced in a study of CD8 T cells in ankylosing spondylitis. TCRdb reanalysed the 5' RACE reads using MiXCR and keeps one entry per CDR3 protein. The data contain more than 150,000 distinct CDR3 sequences, roughly 13% of them seen just once; the ten biggest clones take up 16%. The sample was blood, either unsorted or a sorted T cell fraction (not recorded which). The source is a male donor with ankylosing spondylitis or in good health (not recorded which).

The chain is built from TRBV18 and TRBJ2-1, with 7 positions matching TRBD2. This CDR3 contains 16 residues. Germline V gene data show CDR1 as KGHSH and CDR2 as LQKENI. With 3 bases clipped from V and 2 bases from J, the junction kept 7 bases outside the gene matches. DNA of the CDR3: TGTGCCAGCTCACCCCCAGGCGGGGGTCCCTACAATGAGCAGTTCTTC. Translation: CASSPPGGGPYNEQFF.

The V gene is TRBV7-6, the J gene TRBJ2-1; D gene ambiguous. There are 12 residues in the CDR3. Germline assignment: CDR1 SGHVS and CDR2 FNYEAQ. The ends were cut back, 1 base at V and 9 bases at J, with 7 bases in the middle. CDR3 sequence (DNA): TGTGCCAGCAGCTTAGTTCCGGGTGAGCAGTTCTTC. Translation gives CASSLVPGEQFF.

The chain links TRBV7-6 to TRBJ1-1; D is ambiguous. The CDR3 loop spans 14 amino acids. The germline V gene has CDR1 SGHVS and CDR2 FNYEAQ. V lost 7 bases and J 1 base, leaving 13 bases between the germline ends. CDR3 coding DNA: TGTGCCAGCACTGACGGGCGGCCGAACACTGAAGCTTTCTTT. Translation gives CASTDGRPNTEAFF.

V is TRBV7-2 and J is TRBJ2-7; 8 bases line up with TRBD1. The trim removed 2 bases at V and 7 bases at J, leaving 7 bases unmatched. Germline values: CDR1 SGHTA, CDR2 FQGNSA. The length of the CDR3 is 14 residues. Here the CDR3 reads CASSLNRGVGEQYF. In nucleotides, the CDR3 is TGTGCCAGCAGCTTAAACAGGGGGGTTGGTGAGCAGTACTTC.

This clonotype was observed many times. V gene TRBV12-3 or TRBV12-4 combines with J gene TRBJ2-1; 8 nucleotides line up with TRBD2. The CDR3 runs 15 residues. The V and J ends lost 3 bases and 4 bases, in that order; junction bases with no gene match: 5. The CDR3 spells CASSFDPGGYNEQFF. The CDR3 DNA reads as TGTGCCAGCAGTTTCGATCCGGGGGGGTACAATGAGCAGTTCTTC.

This chain uses TRBV18 with TRBJ2-1; 9 bases line up with TRBD2. J was trimmed by 5 bases and V by 0 bases; bases with no gene match: 2. There are 15 residues in the CDR3. The germline V gene encodes CDR1 KGHSH and CDR2 LQKENI. Written as DNA, the CDR3 is TGTGCCAGCTCACCACCGTGGACTAGCGACAATGAGCAGTTCTTC. It translates to CASSPPWTSDNEQFF.

This clonotype was picked up many times. V is TRBV4-1 and J is TRBJ2-2; D remains ambiguous. Trimming took off 4 bases at V and 0 bases at J, with 3 bases between the two ends. There are 13 residues in the CDR3. CDR1 is MGHRA and CDR2 is YSYEKL in the germline V gene. DNA for the CDR3: TGCGCCAGCAGCCCGTCGAACACCGGGGAGCTGTTTTTT. It yields the protein CASSPSNTGELFF.

This chain connects TRBV10-3 to TRBJ1-1; a weak D match, TRBD1 (6 bases). The germline V and J ends were trimmed by 4 bases and 6 bases, with 12 bases remaining between them. The CDR3 has 13 amino acids. Germline lookup yields CDR1 ENHRY and CDR2 SYGVKD. The CDR3 protein is CAISVTGTPEAFF. CDR3 bases: TGTGCCATCAGTGTAACAGGGACCCCTGAAGCTTTCTTT.

The chain recombines TRBV30 with TRBJ2-7; D not resolved. The CDR3 is made up of 15 amino acids. Germline CDR1 and CDR2: GTSNPN and SVGIG (reference sequence). V was shortened by 1 base and J by 4 bases, with 17 bases between the two germline ends. This chain's CDR3 is CAWSALGSPSYEQYF. The CDR3 coding sequence is TGTGCCTGGAGTGCACTGGGCAGCCCTTCTTACGAGCAGTACTTC.

This clonotype has ten or more counts. The V call is TRBV3-1, the J call TRBJ2-7; 10 positions match TRBD1. V lost 5 bases to trimming and J lost 5 bases; unmatched junction nucleotides: 12. The germline gives CDR1 LGHDT, CDR2 YNNKEL (reference sequence). CDR3 length equals 16 residues. This CDR3 reads CASSRAVGQGGDEQYF. In nucleotides, the CDR3 is TGTGCCAGCAGCAGGGCCGTAGGACAGGGGGGGGACGAGCAGTACTTC.

This clonotype was observed a handful of times. The chain employs TRBV7-9 and TRBJ2-5; D is undetermined. V lost 4 bases and J 5 bases, leaving 11 bases between the germline ends. The CDR3 is made up of 13 amino acids. Germline values: CDR1 SEHNR, CDR2 FQNEAQ (reference sequence). CDR3 DNA: TGTGCCAGCAGCTCCCCAGGTCGGGAGACCCAGTACTTC. Translation: CASSSPGRETQYF.

The sample holds many counts of this clonotype. The V call is TRBV4-1, the J call TRBJ2-1, with D unresolved. The CDR3 consists of 14 residues. Trimming took 1 base from V and 9 from J, leaving 13 bases between them. Germline V gives CDR1 MGHRA, CDR2 YSYEKL. The CDR3 region has the DNA TGCGCCAGCAGCCAAGGGGCCAGAGGCGGTGAGCAGTTCTTC. Translation: CASSQGARGGEQFF.

This clonotype was counted many times. The chain uses TRBV25-1 and TRBJ1-5, with D tentatively TRBD1 (6 bases). The CDR3 has 14 amino acids. V shed 6 bases and J shed 1 base, with 10 bases lying between them. From germline, CDR1 is MGHDK and CDR2 SYGVNS. The DNA of the CDR3 is TGTGCCAGCAGCGAGGGGGGAAGCAATCAGCCCCAGCATTTT. It translates to CASSEGGSNQPQHF.

This clonotype was observed a handful of times. The chain combines TRBV7-9 with TRBJ2-3; D is uncertain. The V and J ends lost 0 bases and 1 base respectively, with 8 bases between them. The CDR3 extends over 15 amino acids. Germline V CDR1 and CDR2: SEHNR, FQNEAQ (reference sequence). This CDR3 reads CASSLARLGTDTQYF. The CDR3 DNA is TGTGCCAGCAGCTTAGCGCGTTTAGGCACAGATACGCAGTATTTT.

The genes are TRBV29-1 and TRBJ2-1; D remains unclear. Germline-derived CDR1 and CDR2 are SQVTM and ANQGSEA. Deletions cut 2 bases from V and 5 bases from J, with 10 bases between. The CDR3 runs 13 residues. CDR3: CSVETPNNNEQFF. CDR3 sequence (DNA): TGCAGCGTTGAAACCCCCAACAACAATGAGCAGTTCTTC.

This clonotype was seen more than once but under ten times. V and J are TRBV27 and TRBJ1-2; the match to TRBD1 covers 8 bases. V lost 0 bases, J lost 7 bases, and 4 bases stayed unmatched. Germline V gene data show CDR1 as MNHEY and CDR2 as SMNVEV (reference sequence). The CDR3 is made up of 14 amino acids. CDR3 region: CASSLSIRGLGYTF. CDR3 DNA: TGTGCCAGCAGTTTATCGATCAGGGGGCTTGGCTACACCTTC.

This clonotype was counted at least ten times. The chain combines TRBV6-5 with TRBJ1-6; possible D gene TRBD1, 5 bases. Trimming removed 0 bases at V and 3 bases at J, with 15 bases between. Germline V gene lookup returns CDR1 MNHEY and CDR2 SVGAGI. The CDR3 has 18 residues. This chain's CDR3 is CASSYSTPGGVYNSPLHF. CDR3 DNA: TGTGCCAGCAGTTACTCGACCCCGGGGGGGGTCTATAATTCACCCCTCCACTTT.

V and J are TRBV13 and TRBJ2-3; D is unresolved. The CDR3 loop spans 16 amino acids. CDR1 is PRHDT, CDR2 FYEKMQ, per germline (reference sequence). The V and J ends lost 0 bases and 2 bases respectively, with 12 bases between them. CDR3 amino acids: CASSLGFVAATDTQYF. CDR3 DNA sequence: TGTGCCAGCAGCTTAGGGTTTGTGGCGGCCACAGATACGCAGTATTTT.

In its sample, this clonotype was seen once. The rearrangement links TRBV6-1 to TRBJ2-2, with 9 bases aligning to TRBD2. V gave up 7 bases and J gave up 1 base; unmatched junction bases: 10. This CDR3 is built from 17 residues. CDR1 is MNHNS and CDR2 is SASEGT in the germline V gene. The CDR3 coding sequence is TGTGCCAGCACTCTTAGCGGGAGCGGTGTGAACACCGGGGAGCTGTTTTTT. Translating it yields CASTLSGSGVNTGELFF.

V usage is TRBV2 and J usage is TRBJ2-6, with D uncertain. V lost 4 bases and J 2 bases, leaving 9 bases between the germline ends. The germline CDR1 and CDR2 sequences are SNHLY and FYNNEI. The CDR3 runs to 15 residues. CDR3 sequence (DNA): TGTGCCAGCAGTGGGGTAAAAACTGGGGCCAACGTCCTGACTTTC. This sequence encodes CASSGVKTGANVLTF.

This clonotype was detected only a few times. The chain links TRBV7-9 to TRBJ1-4; 10 nucleotides agree with TRBD1. The V and J ends lost 5 bases and 7 bases, in that order; junction bases with no gene match: 7. The CDR3 consists of 15 residues. CDR1 is SEHNR, CDR2 FQNEAQ, per germline (reference sequence). The CDR3 region is CASSQTGTGVEKLFF. CDR3 bases: TGTGCCAGCAGCCAGACCGGGACAGGGGTTGAAAAACTGTTTTTT.

The J gene is TRBJ1-2, the V gene TRBV25-1; no definite D call. The germline V and J ends were trimmed by 3 bases and 5 bases, with 1 base remaining between them. Germline values: CDR1 MGHDK, CDR2 SYGVNS. The CDR3 totals 10 residues. CDR3 sequence reads: CASSDYGYTF. DNA of the CDR3: TGTGCCAGCAGTGATTATGGCTACACCTTC.

This clonotype was seen more than once but under ten times. The chain has TRBV25-1 and TRBJ2-7; 8 bases are shared with TRBD1. Germline V CDR1 and CDR2: MGHDK, SYGVNS. The trim removed 5 bases at V and 5 bases at J, leaving 5 bases unmatched. The CDR3 totals 13 residues. CDR3 loop: CASSSDRAHEQYF. The CDR3 nucleotides read TGTGCCAGCAGTTCGGACAGGGCCCACGAGCAGTACTTC.

The gene calls are TRBV3-1 and TRBJ2-3; D is perhaps TRBD2 (5 bases). This CDR3 is 13 amino acids long. Germline-derived CDR1 and CDR2 are LGHDT and YNNKEL (reference sequence). V was shortened by 4 bases and J by 5 bases, with 10 bases between the two germline ends. The CDR3 DNA sequence: TGTGCCAGCAGCCCGGACTCAAGAGATACGCAGTATTTT. Protein product: CASSPDSRDTQYF.

This clonotype was seen only a few times. The chain carries TRBV2 and TRBJ2-3; 14 bases match TRBD2. Per the germline V gene, CDR1 is SNHLY and CDR2 is FYNNEI. Trimming cost V 4 bases and J 3 bases; bases outside gene matches: 12. The CDR3 is made up of 19 amino acids. In DNA, the CDR3 is TGTGCCAGCAGTGTTATCTCCGGGACTAGCGGGGGTGGGACAGATACGCAGTATTTT. As protein: CASSVISGTSGGGTDTQYF. The full variable domain, its missing parts supplied by reference TRBV2 and TRBJ2-3, is EPEVTQTPSHQVTQMGQEVILRCVPISNHLYFYWYRQILGQKVEFLVSFYNNEISEKSEIFDDQFSVERPDGSNFTLKIRSTKLEDSAMYFCASSVISGTSGGGTDTQYFGPGTRLTVL.

The sample holds a few counts of this clonotype. This chain uses TRBV12-3 or TRBV12-4 with TRBJ1-4, with D perhaps matching TRBD1 (5 bases). Trimming pared 2 bases from V and 0 bases from J, leaving 7 bases between. The CDR3 runs 15 residues. The chain's CDR3 is CASSLQGPTNEKLFF. CDR3 coding DNA: TGTGCCAGCAGTTTACAGGGACCAACTAATGAAAAACTGTTTTTT.

This clonotype was observed at least ten times. The chain recombines TRBV12-3 or TRBV12-4 with TRBJ1-5; 8 bases fit TRBD1. The J segment lost 6 bases and the V segment lost 5 bases, leaving 12 bases of the junction unmatched. This CDR3 spans 16 amino acids. Written as DNA, the CDR3 is TGTGCCAGCAGTCCCCTCCGACAGGGGATGATTCAGCCCCAGCATTTT. This encodes CASSPLRQGMIQPQHF.

The chain is built from TRBV6-5 and TRBJ2-3; 14 bases are shared with TRBD2. This CDR3 comprises 19 residues. J was trimmed by 1 base and V by 0 bases; bases with no gene match: 6. CDR1 is MNHEY and CDR2 is SVGAGI in the germline V gene. CDR3 protein: CASSYSTSGGASGTDTQYF. CDR3 nucleotide sequence: TGTGCCAGCAGTTACTCGACTAGCGGGGGGGCCTCCGGCACAGATACGCAGTATTTT.

The chain is built from TRBV20-1 and TRBJ1-2, with 9 bases that match TRBD1. The germline V gene has CDR1 DFQATT and CDR2 SNEGSKA (reference sequence). There are 12 residues in the CDR3. V shed 1 base, J shed 8 bases, and the junction held 2 bases outside the gene matches. In DNA, the CDR3 is TGCAGTGCTAGAGGGGACAGGGACGGCTACACCTTC. It encodes CSARGDRDGYTF.

The rearrangement joins TRBV7-6 to TRBJ2-5; possibly TRBD1 or TRBD2 for D (5 bases each). The V gene's germline CDR1 is SGHVS and CDR2 FNYEAQ. The CDR3 spans 11 residues. Trimming cost V 1 base and J 13 bases, with 10 bases left between them. As DNA, the CDR3 is TGTGCCAGCAGCTTAGGCTCGGGGCTGTACTTC. It yields the protein CASSLGSGLYF.

The gene calls are TRBV7-6 and TRBJ1-1, with TRBD1 matching 8 bases. The V gene's germline CDR1 is SGHVS and CDR2 FNYEAQ. The junction had 7 bases not matched to a gene; V was cut back by 5 bases and J by 2 bases. The CDR3 extends over 15 amino acids. The CDR3 is CASSEATGVNTEAFF. Here the CDR3 DNA reads TGTGCCAGCAGCGAAGCGACAGGGGTTAACACTGAAGCTTTCTTT.

This clonotype was picked up a small number of times. The genes are TRBV6-2 or TRBV6-3 and TRBJ2-1; maybe TRBD1 (5 bases). CDR3 length equals 14 residues. Germline CDR1 reads MNHEY; CDR2 reads SVGEGT. The V end was cut by 0 bases, the J end by 7 bases, with 10 bases between. The DNA for the CDR3 is TGTGCCAGCAGTTACTCCCAGGGTGGGAATGAGCAGTTCTTC. Translated: CASSYSQGGNEQFF.